These 14 T cell receptor beta chains came from one sample sequenced in a study of cytomegalovirus exposure and HLA in healthy donors. PCR involved 60 Vbeta and 13 Jbeta primers. Here immunoSEQ multiplex PCR was the method, and the copy in TCRdb shows in-frame clones only, minus some. Seen here are 200,000 or so clones, approximately 81% observed once, and the top ten hold about 0.25%. The sequenced material came from PBMCs. These TCRs come from a boy aged 10-17 years in good health and CMV-seronegative.

The gene calls are TRBV7-9 and TRBJ2-1, with 15 nucleotides matching TRBD2. Germline CDR1 SEHNR, CDR2 FQNEAQ (reference sequence). V shed 3 bases, J shed 8 bases, and the junction held 8 bases outside the gene matches. CDR3 size: 17 residues. The CDR3: CASSFQPGLAGGYEQFF. The CDR3 bases are TGTGCCAGCAGCTTCCAGCCGGGACTAGCGGGAGGATATGAGCAGTTCTTC.

V is TRBV30 and J is TRBJ1-3; possibly TRBD1 for D (6 bases). This CDR3 has 15 residues. The germline V gene encodes CDR1 GTSNPN and CDR2 SVGIG (reference sequence). The V end was cut by 5 bases, the J end by 0 bases, with 14 bases between. For the CDR3, the DNA is TGTGCCTGGGGGGGCATCTCAAGCTCTGGAAACACCATATATTTT. It is translated as CAWGGISSSGNTIYF.

V gene TRBV12-5 combines with J gene TRBJ2-1, with 12 bases aligning to TRBD1. The trim removed 7 bases at V and 9 bases at J, leaving 10 bases unmatched. Germline V CDR1 and CDR2: LGHNT, FRNRAP. The CDR3 is 15 amino acids. The CDR3 bases are TGTGCTAGTGTCAAGTTGGGACAGGGGGCGGGTGAGCAGTTCTTC. Protein sequence: CASVKLGQGAGEQFF.

The chain carries TRBV29-1 and TRBJ2-7; no reliable D call. The CDR3 length is 11 residues. Germline assignment: CDR1 SQVTM and CDR2 ANQGSEA. V was trimmed by 4 bases and J by 3 bases, leaving 7 bases between them. CDR3 residues: CSVGTNYEQYF. The CDR3 DNA reads TGCAGCGTTGGTACTAACTACGAGCAGTACTTC.

This clone was seen a handful of times. This chain's CDR3 is CASSSTGTSSNEQFF. The CDR3 DNA reads as TGCGCCAGCAGCTCAACCGGGACTAGCTCCAATGAGCAGTTCTTC. This chain uses TRBV5-1 with TRBJ2-1; 9 nucleotides agree with TRBD2. CDR3 length: 15 amino acids. Germline V lookup: CDR1 SGHRS, CDR2 YFSETQ. Unmatched junction bases numbered 7, after V lost 3 bases and J lost 6 bases.

The chain recombines TRBV9 with TRBJ2-2; TRBD2 matches 7 bases. Germline V gene sequence: CDR1 SGDLS, CDR2 YYNGEE. CDR3 length equals 17 residues. Losses at the gene ends were 3 bases for V and 2 bases for J; bases not matched to a gene: 10. The CDR3 DNA sequence: TGTGCCAGCAGCGGACCCCAACTAGCGCCAAACACCGGGGAGCTGTTTTTT. Residues: CASSGPQLAPNTGELFF.

The V gene is TRBV28, the J gene TRBJ2-1; 9 bases align to TRBD2. Losses at the gene ends were 3 bases for V and 4 bases for J; bases not matched to a gene: 1. Germline assignment: CDR1 MDHEN and CDR2 SYDVKM. This CDR3 contains 14 residues. The CDR3 DNA follows: TGTGCCAGCAGTTTTACTAGCGGGTACAATGAGCAGTTCTTC. This sequence encodes CASSFTSGYNEQFF. Using reference TRBV28 and TRBJ2-1 for the parts outside the CDR3, the full variable domain is DVKVTQSSRYLVKRTGEKVFLECVQDMDHENMFWYRQDPGLGLRLIYFSYDVKMKEKGDIPEGYSVSREKKERFSLILESASTNQTSMYLCASSFTSGYNEQFFGPGTRLTVL.

V and J are TRBV14 and TRBJ2-5, with D unresolved. The J call may not be correct, given that the DNA end is closer to TRBJ2-7. The CDR3 length is 11 residues. Germline V gives CDR1 SGHDN, CDR2 FVKESK. The CDR3 DNA is TGTGCCAGCAGCCAAATACGCGAGCAGTACTTC. It encodes CASSQIREQYF.

CDR3 bases: TGTGCCAGCAGCGGACGACAGGGTTTACATACTGAAGCTTTCTTT. Amino acids: CASSGRQGLHTEAFF. The V gene is TRBV7-2, the J gene TRBJ1-1; 7 positions agree with TRBD1. The CDR3 spans 15 residues. Germline CDR1 and CDR2: SGHTA and FQGNSA. The junction had 11 bases not matched to a gene; V was cut back by 5 bases and J by 5 bases.

This chain uses TRBV5-1 with TRBJ2-4, with TRBD2 identical over 10 bases. This CDR3 region has 17 residues. The ends lost 2 bases at V and 2 bases at J; junction bases unmatched: 7. From germline, CDR1 is SGHRS and CDR2 YFSETQ. This CDR3 is CASSLPAGGNSKNIQYF. The CDR3 DNA sequence: TGCGCCAGCAGCTTACCAGCGGGGGGGAACTCCAAAAACATTCAGTACTTC.

The chain recombines TRBV4-3 with TRBJ2-3, with 8 bases fitting TRBD2. V shed 2 bases and J 5 bases; nucleotides not matched to a gene: 3. CDR3 length: 14 amino acids. Germline loops: CDR1 LGHNA, CDR2 YSLEER. CDR3 region: CASSQRGGQDTQYF. CDR3 nucleotides: TGCGCCAGCAGCCAACGGGGGGGCCAAGATACGCAGTATTTT.

The V call is TRBV9, the J call TRBJ2-1; 8 nucleotides match TRBD2. The trim removed 3 bases at V and 7 bases at J, leaving 0 bases unmatched. Per the germline V gene, CDR1 is SGDLS and CDR2 is YYNGEE. The CDR3 loop spans 12 amino acids. CDR3 in DNA: TGTGCCAGCAGCGAGCGGGGGAATGAGCAGTTCTTC. It translates to CASSERGNEQFF.

Here the CDR3 reads CASSAIAPETQYF. The CDR3, as DNA: TGTGCCAGCAGTGCCATAGCCCCAGAGACCCAGTACTTC. The genes are TRBV6-1 and TRBJ2-5; no definite D call. The CDR3 loop spans 13 amino acids. CDR1 is MNHNS, CDR2 SASEGT, per germline. V was pared by 4 bases and J by 4 bases, with 10 bases between.

This chain uses TRBV7-3 with TRBJ2-3; TRBD2 matches at 9 bases. Trimming cost V 0 bases and J 4 bases; bases outside gene matches: 5. The CDR3 spans 16 residues. Germline CDR1 is SGHTA and CDR2 is FQGTGA. The CDR3 here is CASSLTSAGGADTQYF. DNA of the CDR3: TGTGCCAGCAGCTTAACGTCTGCGGGGGGGGCAGATACGCAGTATTTT. The whole variable domain, remainder taken from reference TRBV7-3 and TRBJ2-3, is GAGVSQTPSNKVTEKGKYVELRCDPISGHTALYWYRQSLGQGPEFLIYFQGTGAADDSGLPNDRFFAVRPEGSVSTLKIQRTERGDSAVYLCASSLTSAGGADTQYFGPGTRLTVL.